The 4 T cell receptor beta chains below come from one sample, sequenced in a study of CD8+CD57+ T cells in acquired aplastic anemia. CDR3 and TCR beta VDJ profiling relied on genomic DNA as the template. Each CDR3 protein is one row after TCRdb ran MiXCR on the reads. The sample records 130,000 or so distinct CDR3 sequences, approximately 41% being singletons. The material sequenced was sorted CD4+, CD8+, or CD8+CD57+ T cells (not recorded which) from PBMCs. The receptor set was obtained from a human donor in good health, serving as a control.

In the case of this clonotype: The junction does not match germline at one end; this may be a read error. The chain recombines TRBV5-6 with TRBJ1-2; the D gene is possibly TRBD1 (6 bases). There are 13 residues in the CDR3. Germline V gene sequence: CDR1 SGHDT, CDR2 YYEEEE. DNA for the CDR3: TGTGCCAGCAGCCTCGGACAGTCCTATGGCTACATCTTC. Translating it yields CASSLGQSYGYIF. Using reference TRBV5-6 and TRBJ1-2 for the parts outside the CDR3, the full variable domain is DAGVTQSPTHLIKTRGQQVTLRCSPKSGHDTVSWYQQALGQGPQFIFQYYEEEERQRGNFPDRFSGHQFPNYSSELNVNALLLGDSALYLCASSLGQSYGYIFGSGTRLTVV.

Ten or more counts support this clonotype. The genes are TRBV7-9 and TRBJ1-1, with D uncertain. V was shortened by 2 bases and J by 1 base, with 14 bases between the two germline ends. Germline CDR1 SEHNR, CDR2 FQNEAQ (reference sequence). CDR3 length: 16 residues. This chain's CDR3 is CASSLFVVRGNTEAFF. CDR3 nucleotides: TGTGCCAGCAGCTTATTTGTAGTCAGAGGGAACACTGAAGCTTTCTTT. Full variable domain (missing parts from reference TRBV7-9 and TRBJ1-1): DTGVSQNPRHKITKRGQNVTFRCDPISEHNRLYWYRQTLGQGPEFLTYFQNEAQLEKSRLLSDRFSAERPKGSFSTLEIQRTEQGDSAMYLCASSLFVVRGNTEAFFGQGTRLTVV.

This clonotype was seen many times. The rearrangement joins TRBV2 to TRBJ2-7; 11 bases match TRBD2. Losses at the gene ends were 8 bases for V and 9 bases for J; bases not matched to a gene: 9. Germline CDR1 is SNHLY and CDR2 is FYNNEI. The CDR3 has 13 amino acids. This CDR3 reads CASGGIAGGMQYF. The CDR3 DNA reads TGTGCCAGCGGGGGCATAGCGGGGGGGATGCAGTACTTC.

V and J are TRBV2 and TRBJ1-2; 9 positions match TRBD1. J lost 7 bases, V lost 6 bases, and 9 bases had no gene match. The CDR3 extends over 14 amino acids. CDR1 is SNHLY and CDR2 is FYNNEI in the germline V gene. The CDR3 region is CASSPRDREFGYTF. The CDR3 DNA is TGTGCCAGCAGCCCTAGGGACAGGGAATTTGGCTACACCTTC. Filled out from reference TRBV2 and TRBJ1-2, the complete variable domain reads EPEVTQTPSHQVTQMGQEVILRCVPISNHLYFYWYRQILGQKVEFLVSFYNNEISEKSEIFDDQFSVERPDGSNFTLKIRSTKLEDSAMYFCASSPRDREFGYTFGSGTRLTVV.